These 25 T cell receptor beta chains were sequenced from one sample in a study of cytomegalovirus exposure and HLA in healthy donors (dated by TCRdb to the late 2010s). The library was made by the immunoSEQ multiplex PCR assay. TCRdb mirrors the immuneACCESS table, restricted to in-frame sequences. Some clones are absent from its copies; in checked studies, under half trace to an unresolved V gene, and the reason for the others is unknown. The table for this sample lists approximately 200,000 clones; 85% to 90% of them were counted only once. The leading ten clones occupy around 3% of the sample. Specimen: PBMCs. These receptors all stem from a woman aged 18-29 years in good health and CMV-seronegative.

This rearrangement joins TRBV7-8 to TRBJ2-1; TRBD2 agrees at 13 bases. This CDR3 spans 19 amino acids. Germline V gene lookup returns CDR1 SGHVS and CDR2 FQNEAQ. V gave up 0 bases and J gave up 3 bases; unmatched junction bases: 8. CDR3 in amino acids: CASSLALRTSGSFYNEQFF. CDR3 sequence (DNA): TGTGCCAGCAGCTTAGCGCTTCGGACTAGCGGGAGCTTCTACAATGAGCAGTTCTTC.

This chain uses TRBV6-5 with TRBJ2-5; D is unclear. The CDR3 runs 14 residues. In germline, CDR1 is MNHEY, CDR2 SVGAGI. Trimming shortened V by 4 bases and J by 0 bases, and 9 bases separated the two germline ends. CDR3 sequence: CASSSNGYQETQYF. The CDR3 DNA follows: TGTGCCAGCAGTTCCAACGGGTACCAAGAGACCCAGTACTTC.

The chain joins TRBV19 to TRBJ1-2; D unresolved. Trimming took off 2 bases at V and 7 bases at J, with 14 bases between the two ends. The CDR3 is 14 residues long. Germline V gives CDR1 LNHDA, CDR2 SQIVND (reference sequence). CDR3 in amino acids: CASSIQALVIGYTF. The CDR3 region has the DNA TGTGCCAGTAGTATACAGGCTCTCGTCATTGGCTACACCTTC.

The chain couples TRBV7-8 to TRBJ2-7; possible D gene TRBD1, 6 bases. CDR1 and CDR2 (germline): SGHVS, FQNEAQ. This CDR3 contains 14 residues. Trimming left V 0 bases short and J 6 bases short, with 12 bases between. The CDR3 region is CASSLAAGAGEQYF. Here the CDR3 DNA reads TGTGCCAGCAGCTTAGCGGCAGGGGCGGGCGAGCAGTACTTC.

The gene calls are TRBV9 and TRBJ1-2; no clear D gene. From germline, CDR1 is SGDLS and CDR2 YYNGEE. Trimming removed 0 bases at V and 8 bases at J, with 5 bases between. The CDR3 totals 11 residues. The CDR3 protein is CASSVGAGYTF. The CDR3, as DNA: TGTGCCAGCAGCGTAGGAGCCGGCTACACCTTC.

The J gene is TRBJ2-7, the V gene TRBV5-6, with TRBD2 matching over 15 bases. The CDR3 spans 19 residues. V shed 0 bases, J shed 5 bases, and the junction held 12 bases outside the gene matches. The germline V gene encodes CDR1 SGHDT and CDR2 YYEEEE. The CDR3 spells CASSLVGLAGGPSIDEQYF. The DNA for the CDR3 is TGTGCCAGCAGCTTGGTCGGACTAGCGGGAGGGCCGTCCATCGACGAGCAGTACTTC. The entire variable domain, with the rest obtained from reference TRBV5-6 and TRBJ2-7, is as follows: DAGVTQSPTHLIKTRGQQVTLRCSPKSGHDTVSWYQQALGQGPQFIFQYYEEEERQRGNFPDRFSGHQFPNYSSELNVNALLLGDSALYLCASSLVGLAGGPSIDEQYFGPGTRLTVT.

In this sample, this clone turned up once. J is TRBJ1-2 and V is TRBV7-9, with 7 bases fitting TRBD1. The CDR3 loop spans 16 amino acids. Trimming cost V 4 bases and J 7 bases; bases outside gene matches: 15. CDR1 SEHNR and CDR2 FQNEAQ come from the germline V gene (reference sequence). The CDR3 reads CASSSLLRQGFGGYTF. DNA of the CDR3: TGTGCCAGCAGCTCTCTTCTACGACAGGGTTTTGGTGGCTACACCTTC. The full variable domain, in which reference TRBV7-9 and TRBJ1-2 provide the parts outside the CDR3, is DTGVSQNPRHKITKRGQNVTFRCDPISEHNRLYWYRQTLGQGPEFLTYFQNEAQLEKSRLLSDRFSAERPKGSFSTLEIQRTEQGDSAMYLCASSSLLRQGFGGYTFGSGTRLTVV.

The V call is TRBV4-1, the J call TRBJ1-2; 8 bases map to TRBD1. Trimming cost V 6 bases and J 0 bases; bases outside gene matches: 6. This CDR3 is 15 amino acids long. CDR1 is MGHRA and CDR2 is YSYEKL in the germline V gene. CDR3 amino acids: CASRVTGGANYGYTF. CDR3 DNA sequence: TGCGCCAGCAGGGTAACAGGGGGAGCTAACTATGGCTACACCTTC.

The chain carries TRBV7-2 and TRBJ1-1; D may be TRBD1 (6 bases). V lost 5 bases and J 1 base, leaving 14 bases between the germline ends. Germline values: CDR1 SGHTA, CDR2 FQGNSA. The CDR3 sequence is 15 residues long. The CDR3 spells CASSLWTAKNTEAFF. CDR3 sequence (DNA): TGTGCCAGCAGCCTCTGGACAGCAAAGAACACTGAAGCTTTCTTT.

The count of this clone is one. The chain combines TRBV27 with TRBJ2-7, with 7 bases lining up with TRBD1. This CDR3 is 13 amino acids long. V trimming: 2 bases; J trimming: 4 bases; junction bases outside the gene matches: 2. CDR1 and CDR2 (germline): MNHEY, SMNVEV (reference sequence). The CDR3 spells CASSLMGQYEQYF. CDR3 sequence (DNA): TGTGCCAGCAGTTTAATGGGACAGTACGAGCAGTACTTC.

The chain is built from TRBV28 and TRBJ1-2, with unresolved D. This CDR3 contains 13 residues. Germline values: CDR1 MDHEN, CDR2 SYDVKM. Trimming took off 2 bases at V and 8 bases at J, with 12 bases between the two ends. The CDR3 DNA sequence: TGTGCCAGCAGTTTAAAATCTGGGCGAGGCTACACCTTC. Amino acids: CASSLKSGRGYTF.

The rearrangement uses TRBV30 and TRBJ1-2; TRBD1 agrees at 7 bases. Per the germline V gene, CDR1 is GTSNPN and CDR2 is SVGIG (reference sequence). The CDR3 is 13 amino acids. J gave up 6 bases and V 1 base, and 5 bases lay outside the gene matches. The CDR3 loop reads CAWSAGTVHGYTF. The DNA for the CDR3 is TGTGCCTGGAGTGCCGGGACAGTTCATGGCTACACCTTC.

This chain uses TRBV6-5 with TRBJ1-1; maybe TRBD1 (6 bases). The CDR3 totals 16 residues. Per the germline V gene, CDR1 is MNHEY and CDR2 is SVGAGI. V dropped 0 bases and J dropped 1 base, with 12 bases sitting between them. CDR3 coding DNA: TGTGCCAGCAGTTACTCCAGTCGGGGGGCGAACACTGAAGCTTTCTTT. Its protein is CASSYSSRGANTEAFF.

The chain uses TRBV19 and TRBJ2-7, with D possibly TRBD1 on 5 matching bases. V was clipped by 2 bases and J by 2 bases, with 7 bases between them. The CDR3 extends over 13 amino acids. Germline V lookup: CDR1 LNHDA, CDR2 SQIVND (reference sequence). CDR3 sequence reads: CASSISGPYEQYF. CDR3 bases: TGTGCCAGTAGTATATCAGGGCCCTACGAGCAGTACTTC.

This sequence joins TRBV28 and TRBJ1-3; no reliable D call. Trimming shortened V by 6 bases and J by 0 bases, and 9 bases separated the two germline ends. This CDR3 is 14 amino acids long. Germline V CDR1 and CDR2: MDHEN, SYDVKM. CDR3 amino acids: CASRSLSSGNTIYF. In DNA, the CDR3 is TGTGCCAGCAGGTCCTTGAGCTCTGGAAACACCATATATTTT.

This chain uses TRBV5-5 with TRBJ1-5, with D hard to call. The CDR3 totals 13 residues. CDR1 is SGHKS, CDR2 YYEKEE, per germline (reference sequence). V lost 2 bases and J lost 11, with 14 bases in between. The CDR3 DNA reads TGTGCCAGCAGCTTTAACTCCGAGCGGGCCCAGCATTTT. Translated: CASSFNSERAQHF.

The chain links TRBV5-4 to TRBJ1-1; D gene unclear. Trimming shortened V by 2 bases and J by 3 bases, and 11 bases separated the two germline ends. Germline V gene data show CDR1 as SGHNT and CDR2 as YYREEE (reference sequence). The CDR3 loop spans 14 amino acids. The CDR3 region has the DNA TGTGCCAGCAGCTTCGGGAATCTTTACACTGAAGCTTTCTTT. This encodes CASSFGNLYTEAFF.

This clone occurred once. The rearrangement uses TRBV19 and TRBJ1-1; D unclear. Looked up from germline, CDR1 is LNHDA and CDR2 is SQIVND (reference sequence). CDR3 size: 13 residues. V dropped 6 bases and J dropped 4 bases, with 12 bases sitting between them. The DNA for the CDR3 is TGTGCCAGTAGATCGGCGGATCGCACTGAAGCTTTCTTT. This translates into CASRSADRTEAFF.

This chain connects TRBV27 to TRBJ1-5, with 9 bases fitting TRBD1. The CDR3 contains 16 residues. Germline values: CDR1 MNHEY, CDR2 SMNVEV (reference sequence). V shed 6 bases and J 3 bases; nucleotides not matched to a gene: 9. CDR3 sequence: CASRRGQGSYNQPQHF. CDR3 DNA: TGTGCCAGCAGAAGGGGACAGGGCTCTTACAATCAGCCCCAGCATTTT.

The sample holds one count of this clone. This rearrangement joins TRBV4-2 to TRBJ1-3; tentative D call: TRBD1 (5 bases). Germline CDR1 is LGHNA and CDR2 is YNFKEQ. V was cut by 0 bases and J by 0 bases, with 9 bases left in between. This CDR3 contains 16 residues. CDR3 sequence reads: CASSQDGQRSGNTIYF. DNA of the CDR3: TGTGCCAGCAGCCAAGATGGACAACGCTCTGGAAACACCATATATTTT.

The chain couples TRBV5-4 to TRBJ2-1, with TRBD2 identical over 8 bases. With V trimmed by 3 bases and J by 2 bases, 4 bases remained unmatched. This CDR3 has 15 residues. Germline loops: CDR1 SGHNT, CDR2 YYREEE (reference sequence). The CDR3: CASSSELAAYNEQFF. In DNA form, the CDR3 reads TGTGCCAGCAGCTCAGAACTAGCGGCCTACAATGAGCAGTTCTTC.

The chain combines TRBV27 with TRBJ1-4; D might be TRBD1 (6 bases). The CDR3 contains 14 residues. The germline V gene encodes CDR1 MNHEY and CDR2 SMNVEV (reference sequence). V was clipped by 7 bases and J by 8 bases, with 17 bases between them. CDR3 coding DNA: TGTGCCAGCAAGAAGAGGGGGGGAGACGAAAAACTGTTTTTT. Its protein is CASKKRGGDEKLFF. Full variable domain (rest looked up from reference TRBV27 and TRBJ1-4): EAQVTQNPRYLITVTGKKLTVTCSQNMNHEYMSWYRQDPGLGLRQIYYSMNVEVTDKGDVPEGYKVSRKEKRNFPLILESPSPNQTSLYFCASKKRGGDEKLFFGSGTQLSVL.

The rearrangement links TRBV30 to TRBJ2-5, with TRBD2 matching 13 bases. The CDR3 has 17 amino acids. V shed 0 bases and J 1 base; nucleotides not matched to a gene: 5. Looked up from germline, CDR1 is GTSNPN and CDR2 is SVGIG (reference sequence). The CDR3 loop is CAWSVGLAGVGQETQYF. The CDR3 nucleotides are TGTGCCTGGAGTGTTGGACTAGCGGGAGTTGGCCAAGAGACCCAGTACTTC.

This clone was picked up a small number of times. CDR3: CASSFLDYSNQPQHF. CDR3 DNA: TGTGCCAGCAGCTTTCTGGACTATAGCAATCAGCCCCAGCATTTT. The chain joins TRBV7-2 to TRBJ1-5; D is unresolved. There are 15 residues in the CDR3. V shed 3 bases and J shed 0 bases, with 9 bases lying between them. Germline V gene sequence: CDR1 SGHTA, CDR2 FQGNSA. Full variable domain (outside the CDR3, taken from reference TRBV7-2 and TRBJ1-5): GAGVSQSPSNKVTEKGKDVELRCDPISGHTALYWYRQSLGQGLEFLIYFQGNSAPDKSGLPSDRFSAERTGGSVSTLTIQRTQQEDSAVYLCASSFLDYSNQPQHFGDGTRLSIL.

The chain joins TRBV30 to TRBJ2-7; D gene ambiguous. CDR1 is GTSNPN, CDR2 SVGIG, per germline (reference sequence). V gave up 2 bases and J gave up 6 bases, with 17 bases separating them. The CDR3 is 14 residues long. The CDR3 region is CAWSYPYMWAEQYF. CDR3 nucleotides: TGTGCCTGGAGTTACCCCTACATGTGGGCCGAGCAGTACTTC.